This T cell receptor beta chain was sequenced for a study of metastatic and nonmetastatic thyroid tumors. There are 14 residues in the CDR3. Trimming removed 3 bases from V and 5 bases from J, with 11 bases in between. Using MiXCR, TCRdb re-called clones from the PCR reads. The data contain 6,500 to 7,000 clones, roughly 30% of them singletons. Every patient underwent thyroid surgery untreated. A few counts support this clone. Sample: adjacent normal tissue. V usage is TRBV12-3 or TRBV12-4 and J usage is TRBJ2-1; D is possibly TRBD2 (5 bases). The clonotype was recovered from a female donor with papillary thyroid cancer or a benign thyroid nodule (not recorded which). Some clones in this sample may be carry-over from other donors' samples. CDR3 sequence: CASSFWTGDNEQFF. The CDR3 region has the DNA TGTGCCAGCAGTTTCTGGACTGGGGACAATGAGCAGTTCTTC.